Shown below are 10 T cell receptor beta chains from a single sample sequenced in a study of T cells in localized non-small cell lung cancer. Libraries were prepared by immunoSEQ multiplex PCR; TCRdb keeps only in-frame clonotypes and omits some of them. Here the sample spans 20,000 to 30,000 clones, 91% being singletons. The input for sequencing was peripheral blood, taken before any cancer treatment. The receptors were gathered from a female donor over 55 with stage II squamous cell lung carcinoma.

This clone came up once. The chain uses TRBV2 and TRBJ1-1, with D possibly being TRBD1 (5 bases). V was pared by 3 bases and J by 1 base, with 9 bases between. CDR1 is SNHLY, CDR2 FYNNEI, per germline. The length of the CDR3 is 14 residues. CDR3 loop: CASSDRGWNTEAFF. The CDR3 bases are TGTGCCAGCAGTGATAGGGGATGGAACACTGAAGCTTTCTTT.

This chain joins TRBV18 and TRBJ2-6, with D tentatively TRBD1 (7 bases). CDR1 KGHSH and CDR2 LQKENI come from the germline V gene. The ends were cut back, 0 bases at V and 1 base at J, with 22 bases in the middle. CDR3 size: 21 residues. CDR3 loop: CASSPPKGGGRGESGANVLTF. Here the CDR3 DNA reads TGTGCCAGCTCACCACCGAAGGGAGGTGGCAGGGGGGAATCTGGGGCCAACGTCCTGACTTTC.

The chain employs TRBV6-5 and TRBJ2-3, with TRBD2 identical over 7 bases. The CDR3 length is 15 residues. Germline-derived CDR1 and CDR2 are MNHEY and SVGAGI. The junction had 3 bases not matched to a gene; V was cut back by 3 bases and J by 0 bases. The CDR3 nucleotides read TGTGCCAGCAGTTATAGCGGGCCTAGCACAGATACGCAGTATTTT. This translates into CASSYSGPSTDTQYF.

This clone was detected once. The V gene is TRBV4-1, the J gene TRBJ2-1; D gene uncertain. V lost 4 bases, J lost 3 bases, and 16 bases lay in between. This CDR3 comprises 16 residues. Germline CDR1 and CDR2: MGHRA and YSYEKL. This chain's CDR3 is CASSRPEPTFYNEQFF. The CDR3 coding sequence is TGCGCCAGCAGCCGCCCCGAGCCCACTTTCTACAATGAGCAGTTCTTC.

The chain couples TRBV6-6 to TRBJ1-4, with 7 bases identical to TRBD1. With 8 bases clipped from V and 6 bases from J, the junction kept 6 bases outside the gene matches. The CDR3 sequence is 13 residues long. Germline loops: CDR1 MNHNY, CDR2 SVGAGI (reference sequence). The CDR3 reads CASVGTAYEKLFF. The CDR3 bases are TGTGCCAGCGTAGGGACAGCTTATGAAAAACTGTTTTTT.

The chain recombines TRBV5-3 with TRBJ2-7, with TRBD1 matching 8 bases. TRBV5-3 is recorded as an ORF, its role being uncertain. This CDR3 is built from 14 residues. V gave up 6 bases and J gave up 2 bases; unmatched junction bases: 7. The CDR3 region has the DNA TGTGCCAGAAAGGTCAGGGACAGGACCTACGAGCAGTACTTC. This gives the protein CARKVRDRTYEQYF.

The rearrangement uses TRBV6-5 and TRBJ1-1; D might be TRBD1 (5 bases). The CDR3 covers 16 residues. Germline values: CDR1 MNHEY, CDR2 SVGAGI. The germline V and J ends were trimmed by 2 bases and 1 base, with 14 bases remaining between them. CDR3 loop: CASSYVFAGRNTEAFF. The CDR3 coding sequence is TGTGCCAGCAGTTACGTTTTTGCAGGGAGGAACACTGAAGCTTTCTTT.

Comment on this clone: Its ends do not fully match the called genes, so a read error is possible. The CDR3 DNA is TGTGCCAGCAGACGGCCGAAGTCGGATGGTACTTACGAGCAGTACTTC. Residues: CASRRPKSDGTYEQYF. The rearrangement links TRBV5-1 to TRBJ2-7; D remains ambiguous. This CDR3 has 16 amino acids. CDR1 and CDR2 from the germline V gene are SGHRS and YFSETQ.

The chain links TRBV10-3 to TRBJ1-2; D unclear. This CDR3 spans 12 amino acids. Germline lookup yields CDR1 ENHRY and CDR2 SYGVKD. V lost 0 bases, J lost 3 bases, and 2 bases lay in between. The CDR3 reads CAISESDYGYTF. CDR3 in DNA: TGTGCCATCAGTGAGTCAGACTATGGCTACACCTTC.

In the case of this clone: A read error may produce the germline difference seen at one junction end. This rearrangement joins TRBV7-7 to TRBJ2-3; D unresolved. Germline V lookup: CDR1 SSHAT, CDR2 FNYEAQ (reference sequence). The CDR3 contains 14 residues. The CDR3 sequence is CASSPFTNSDTQYF. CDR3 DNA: TGTGCTAGCAGCCCATTCACAAATTCCGATACGCAGTATTTT.